The 17 T cell receptor beta chains presented below share a single source sample, sequenced in a study of beta chain features in type 1 diabetes. Regarding the study as a whole: TCRB CDR3s were moderately but significantly shorter in Type 1 diabetes patients in all four CD4+ subsets.

The antigens these receptors bind are not known. All of the isolated RNA was reverse transcribed, so expressed TCRB transcripts were sequenced. This table comes from immunoSEQ multiplex PCR, and its TCRdb copy is limited to in-frame clones, with some not included. The sample lists roughly 260,000 clones, about 20% seen once, with 0.025% to 0.035% in the top ten. Sequenced sample: naive CD4+ T cells from blood. These TCRs come from a woman in her forties with type 1 diabetes.

With respect to this clone: The sample holds other DNA sequences that translate to the same CDR3. The chain carries TRBV29-1 and TRBJ2-7; tentative D call: TRBD2 (6 bases). Per the germline V gene, CDR1 is SQVTM and CDR2 is ANQGSEA. The CDR3 has 12 amino acids. Trimming took off 4 bases at V and 0 bases at J, with 7 bases between the two ends. The CDR3 loop is CSVGGDSYEQYF. CDR3 nucleotide sequence: TGCAGCGTTGGGGGGGACTCCTACGAGCAGTACTTC.

This chain links TRBV30 with TRBJ2-1; D remains unclear. Germline V gives CDR1 GTSNPN, CDR2 SVGIG (reference sequence). Trimming removed 4 bases from V and 6 bases from J, with 7 bases in between. The CDR3 is made up of 11 amino acids. CDR3 bases: TGTGCCTGGACGGTCTTCAATGAGCAGTTCTTC. It translates to CAWTVFNEQFF.

Regarding this clone: Other nucleotide sequences from this sample produce the same CDR3. This chain joins TRBV5-1 and TRBJ2-7; D not certain. Trimming took 0 bases from V and 3 from J, leaving 10 bases between them. CDR1 SGHRS and CDR2 YFSETQ come from the germline V gene. This CDR3 region has 14 residues. CDR3 loop: CASSLVPPSYEQYF. CDR3 bases: TGCGCCAGCAGCTTGGTGCCCCCCAGCTACGAGCAGTACTTC.

This clone was found a few times. V and J are TRBV4-2 and TRBJ2-3; the match to TRBD2 covers 9 bases. CDR1 is LGHNA and CDR2 is YNFKEQ in the germline V gene. With V trimmed by 2 bases and J by 6 bases, 12 bases remained unmatched. The CDR3 length is 17 residues. CDR3 protein: CASSQSLTSGQRDTQYF. The CDR3 DNA is TGTGCCAGCAGCCAATCCCTGACTAGCGGTCAGAGGGATACGCAGTATTTT.

This chain links TRBV9 with TRBJ2-1, with TRBD1 matching 7 bases. Unmatched junction bases numbered 1, after V lost 1 base and J lost 3 bases. The CDR3 loop spans 14 amino acids. Germline CDR1 SGDLS, CDR2 YYNGEE. Written as DNA, the CDR3 is TGTGCCAGCAGCGTATGGACAGGCTACAATGAGCAGTTCTTC. Amino acids: CASSVWTGYNEQFF. The entire variable domain, with the rest obtained from reference TRBV9 and TRBJ2-1, is as follows: DSGVTQTPKHLITATGQRVTLRCSPRSGDLSVYWYQQSLDQGLQFLIQYYNGEERAKGNILERFSAQQFPDLHSELNLSSLELGDSALYFCASSVWTGYNEQFFGPGTRLTVL.

In its sample, this clone was seen a few times. This chain links TRBV4-3 with TRBJ2-5; D might be TRBD2 (7 bases). Per germline, CDR1 LGHNA and CDR2 YSLEER. The V and J ends lost 4 bases and 5 bases respectively, with 14 bases between them. The CDR3 contains 14 residues. CDR3 DNA sequence: TGCGCCAGCAGCCGCCGCGCGGGGGCCGAGACCCAGTACTTC. Translated, it gives CASSRRAGAETQYF.

In its sample, this clone was seen a few times. The chain combines TRBV7-2 with TRBJ1-5; no definite D call. V was clipped by 1 base and J by 10 bases, with 8 bases between them. CDR3 size: 12 residues. Per the germline V gene, CDR1 is SGHTA and CDR2 is FQGNSA. The CDR3 DNA reads TGTGCCAGCAGCTTAGATTCGGGTCCCCAGCATTTT. Translation gives CASSLDSGPQHF.

This clone was detected a few times. One end of the junction does not line up with germline, which may come from a read error. The genes are TRBV7-7 and TRBJ2-3; a possible D gene is TRBD2 (6 bases). Per germline, CDR1 SSHAT and CDR2 FNYEAQ (reference sequence). This CDR3 contains 14 residues. CDR3 sequence reads: CASSSGLRTDTQYF. CDR3 nucleotides: TGTGCTAGCAGCTCGGGACTTCGCACAGATACGCAGTATTTT.

This clone was counted only a few times. The chain has TRBV5-4 and TRBJ2-1; D is perhaps TRBD2 (5 bases). CDR1 is SGHNT and CDR2 is YYREEE in the germline V gene (reference sequence). Trimming removed 7 bases from V and 2 bases from J, with 19 bases in between. This CDR3 contains 16 residues. The CDR3 is CASGQLVGYTYNEQFF. The CDR3 nucleotides are TGTGCCAGCGGCCAACTAGTGGGGTACACCTACAATGAGCAGTTCTTC. The whole variable domain, remainder taken from reference TRBV5-4 and TRBJ2-1, is ETGVTQSPTHLIKTRGQQVTLRCSSQSGHNTVSWYQQALGQGPQFIFQYYREEENGRGNFPPRFSGLQFPNYSSELNVNALELDDSALYLCASGQLVGYTYNEQFFGPGTRLTVL.

The CDR3 DNA follows: TGCGCCAGCGCCGATAGCGGGAGGGCCCAAGAGACCCAGTACTTC. Residues: CASADSGRAQETQYF. The chain links TRBV5-1 to TRBJ2-5; the match to TRBD2 covers 11 bases. This CDR3 is built from 15 residues. V gave up 7 bases and J gave up 1 base; unmatched junction bases: 6. Germline assignment: CDR1 SGHRS and CDR2 YFSETQ.

The V and J genes are TRBV7-2 and TRBJ2-5; D is perhaps TRBD2 (6 bases). CDR1 is SGHTA, CDR2 FQGNSA, per germline. The CDR3 contains 14 residues. V lost 11 bases to trimming and J lost 2 bases, with 18 bases between them. CDR3 coding DNA: TGTGCCTGCACTCCGACGGGGGTTCAAGAGACCCAGTACTTC. Translating gives CACTPTGVQETQYF.

The chain links TRBV7-2 to TRBJ2-3, with TRBD2 as a possible D gene (5 bases). Germline CDR1 and CDR2: SGHTA and FQGNSA. Between the trimmed V and J ends, which lost 2 bases and 2 bases, there was a span of 11 bases. The CDR3 has 15 residues. CDR3 sequence reads: CASSLYPGFTDTQYF. The CDR3 bases are TGTGCCAGCAGCTTATATCCGGGATTCACAGATACGCAGTATTTT.

The chain employs TRBV4-3 and TRBJ1-1, with a weak D call TRBD1 (6 bases). There are 15 residues in the CDR3. Germline CDR1 is LGHNA and CDR2 is YSLEER. V was clipped by 3 bases and J by 0 bases, with 11 bases between them. CDR3 sequence (DNA): TGCGCCAGCAGCCACAGTAGGACAGTGAACACTGAAGCTTTCTTT. It translates to CASSHSRTVNTEAFF.

This clone has only a few counts. This rearrangement joins TRBV30 to TRBJ1-1; 12 bases are a match to TRBD1. This CDR3 is 16 amino acids long. Germline loops: CDR1 GTSNPN, CDR2 SVGIG (reference sequence). V lost 3 bases to trimming and J lost 3 bases; unmatched junction nucleotides: 8. The CDR3 sequence is CAWSAGTGGGHTEAFF. CDR3 coding DNA: TGTGCCTGGAGCGCCGGGACAGGGGGCGGTCACACTGAAGCTTTCTTT.

J is TRBJ2-6 and V is TRBV4-2; D not certain. Between the trimmed V and J ends, which lost 1 base and 0 bases, there was a span of 7 bases. Germline-derived CDR1 and CDR2 are LGHNA and YNFKEQ. The CDR3 is 16 amino acids. CDR3 residues: CASSQAQDSGANVLTF. The CDR3 region has the DNA TGTGCCAGCAGCCAAGCTCAGGACTCTGGGGCCAACGTCCTGACTTTC.

The chain is built from TRBV15 and TRBJ2-5; D is possibly TRBD2 (5 bases). Trimming shortened V by 3 bases and J by 2 bases, and 10 bases separated the two germline ends. Germline CDR1 and CDR2: LNHNV and YYDKDF (reference sequence). The CDR3 length is 14 residues. In DNA form, the CDR3 reads TGTGCCACCAGCAGTAGGACTCTGCAAGAGACCCAGTACTTC. The encoded protein is CATSSRTLQETQYF.

In its sample, this clone was seen a few times. The rearrangement links TRBV14 to TRBJ2-5, with D unresolved. This CDR3 contains 12 residues. The V gene lost 6 bases and the J gene lost 0 bases, with 5 bases spanning the gap. Per germline, CDR1 SGHDN and CDR2 FVKESK. The chain's CDR3 is CASSQYQETQYF. In DNA form, the CDR3 reads TGTGCCAGCAGTCAGTACCAAGAGACCCAGTACTTC.